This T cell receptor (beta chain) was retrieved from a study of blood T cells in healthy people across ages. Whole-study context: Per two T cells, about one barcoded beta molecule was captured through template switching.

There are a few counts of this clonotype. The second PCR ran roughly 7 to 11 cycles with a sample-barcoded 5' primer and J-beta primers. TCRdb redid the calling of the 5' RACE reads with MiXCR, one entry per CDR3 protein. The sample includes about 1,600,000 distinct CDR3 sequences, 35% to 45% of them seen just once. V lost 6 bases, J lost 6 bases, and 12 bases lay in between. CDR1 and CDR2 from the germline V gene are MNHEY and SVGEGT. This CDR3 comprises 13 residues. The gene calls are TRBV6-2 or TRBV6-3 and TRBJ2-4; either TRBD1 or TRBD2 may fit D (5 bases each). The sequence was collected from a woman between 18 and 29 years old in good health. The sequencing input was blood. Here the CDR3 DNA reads TGTGCCAGCAGCGTAGGGACGCTAAACATTCAGTACTTC. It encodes CASSVGTLNIQYF.